The next 3 T cell receptor beta chains were all read from a single sample in a study of shared clonotypes between healthy human individuals. CD45RO-negative cells were positively selected for CCR7, leaving out terminally differentiated effector memory CD45RA+ cells. Measured with immunoSEQ multiplex PCR; TCRdb has only the in-frame clones, and not every one. Of roughly 2 million clones listed, over 85% were seen once; the top ten hold 0.9% to 1.4%. Sequencing was done on a sample of naive CD8+ T cells sorted from blood. The receptors originated from a man aged 18 to 30 in good health.

This chain joins TRBV6-1 and TRBJ2-2, with a tentative D call TRBD1 (6 bases). The CDR3 runs 14 residues. Germline CDR1 reads MNHNS; CDR2 reads SASEGT. Trimming removed 6 bases from V and 5 bases from J, with 13 bases in between. This CDR3 reads CASRQGSGTGELFF. The CDR3 nucleotides are TGTGCCAGCAGACAGGGTTCGGGGACCGGGGAGCTGTTTTTT.

The V call is TRBV5-1, the J call TRBJ2-3, with unresolved D. Germline V gene sequence: CDR1 SGHRS, CDR2 YFSETQ. The CDR3 is made up of 14 amino acids. Deletions cut 0 bases from V and 1 base from J, with 6 bases between. CDR3 residues: CASSLEWRTDTQYF. CDR3 nucleotide sequence: TGCGCCAGCAGCTTGGAGTGGCGCACAGATACGCAGTATTTT. Combining the CDR3 with reference TRBV5-1 and TRBJ2-3 gives the whole variable domain KAGVTQTPRYLIKTRGQQVTLSCSPISGHRSVSWYQQTPGQGLQFLFEYFSETQRNKGNFPGRFSGRQFSNSRSEMNVSTLELGDSALYLCASSLEWRTDTQYFGPGTRLTVL.

V and J are TRBV29-1 and TRBJ2-1; D gene unclear. Germline V gene lookup returns CDR1 SQVTM and CDR2 ANQGSEA. V lost 1 base to trimming and J lost 4 bases, with 8 bases between them. The CDR3 extends over 13 amino acids. The DNA for the CDR3 is TGCAGCGTTGAAGGGCAGATTTACAATGAGCAGTTCTTC. Encoded protein: CSVEGQIYNEQFF.